These 5 T cell receptor beta chains were all obtained from the same sample, sequenced in a study of tumor-infiltrating lymphocytes in primary liver carcinoma. The researchers obtained blood RNA from unsorted whole blood and also extracted germline DNA. From 500 ng of total RNA, TCR beta-specific cDNA was reverse-transcribed using a constant-region primer. Libraries of TCR beta came from three nested multiplex PCR rounds with slightly modified ARM-PCR. The first two PCR rounds used TRBV1-TRBV30 forward primers with a C-beta reverse primer, around 10 cycles each. TCRdb used MiXCR to reprocess the multiplex PCR reads, holding one entry per CDR3 protein. Among 300,000 to 350,000 distinct CDR3 sequences listed, around 50% were seen once. Material for sequencing was peripheral blood. The receptors stem from a woman in her thirties with primary liver carcinoma and hepatitis B virus infection.

This clonotype was seen repeatedly, ten times or more. The rearrangement links TRBV6-5 to TRBJ2-7; 8 bases match TRBD2. CDR1 MNHEY and CDR2 SVGAGI come from the germline V gene. Trimming removed 7 bases from V and 0 bases from J; junction bases left unmatched: 8. There are 15 residues in the CDR3. The CDR3 loop reads CASTYQAGVSYEQYF. Here the CDR3 DNA reads TGTGCCAGCACATATCAAGCGGGGGTCTCCTACGAGCAGTACTTC.

Points on this clonotype: This could be a read error, since a much larger clone is one nucleotide away. The CDR3 nucleotides read TGTGCCAGCAGTCCGTGGGGACTAGCGGGATCGTGGGAGCAGTTCTTC. This sequence encodes CASSPWGLAGSWEQFF. This chain uses TRBV12-3 or TRBV12-4 with TRBJ2-1; 13 bases fit TRBD2. The CDR3 is made up of 16 amino acids. Germline trimming cut 5 bases from V and 10 bases from J; bases unmatched to any gene: 11.

This clonotype was observed many times. The CDR3 DNA follows: TGCAGCGCGGGACAGGGGAATTCACCCCTCCACTTT. Protein: CSAGQGNSPLHF. This sequence joins TRBV29-1 and TRBJ1-6, with TRBD1 identical over 10 bases. V lost 7 bases, J lost 7 bases, and 1 base stayed unmatched. CDR1 is SQVTM, CDR2 ANQGSEA, per germline. CDR3 length: 12 residues.

This clonotype was picked up many times. The genes are TRBV6-1 and TRBJ1-3; D is undetermined. Deletions cut 3 bases from V and 0 bases from J, with 6 bases between. The germline gives CDR1 MNHNS, CDR2 SASEGT. This CDR3 has 14 residues. Here the CDR3 DNA reads TGTGCCAGCAGTGATTCATACTCTGGAAACACCATATATTTT. It specifies CASSDSYSGNTIYF.

The genes are TRBV28 and TRBJ2-2; 8 bases agree with TRBD2. The CDR3 contains 17 residues. Germline CDR1 is MDHEN and CDR2 is SYDVKM. Trimming at V came to 5 bases and at J to 6 bases, leaving 14 bases not matched to a gene. The CDR3 bases are TGTGCCAGCAGTGCCAACCACCCGGGGGGGGCCCCCGGGGAGCTGTTTTTT. Its translation is CASSANHPGGAPGELFF.